This T cell receptor beta chain was documented in a study of regulatory T cells in long-lasting Graves disease. Time point described: persistent/refractory GD, antithyroid drugs over 5 years with positive TRAb. PBMC RNA was the source of the TCR library. All patients originated from an endocrinology department located in Xi'an, China. Assembly of TCR beta libraries relied on iRepertoire HTBI primers together with Arm-PCR of CDR3 regions. TCRdb re-called the multiplex PCR reads through MiXCR, storing one row per CDR3 protein. The sample records 400,000 to 500,000 distinct CDR3 sequences, around a fifth being singletons. This CDR3 has 14 residues. The ends were cut back, 3 bases at V and 3 bases at J, with 11 bases in the middle. CDR1 and CDR2 (germline): LNHDA, SQIVND (reference sequence).

This sequence joins TRBV19 and TRBJ1-1; perhaps TRBD1 as D (6 bases). The clonotype originates from a female donor with Graves disease. Sequenced here: peripheral blood mononuclear cells (PBMCs), sampled when the disease was refractory, from a patient treated with antithyroid drugs. The CDR3 bases are TGTGCCAGTAGTATTGGCAGGGGAGACACTGAAGCTTTCTTT. This codes for CASSIGRGDTEAFF.